These 14 T cell receptor beta chains were sequenced from one sample in a study of control samples from healthy donors and cancer patients. The method was immunoSEQ multiplex PCR; TCRdb's version includes in-frame clones alone and lacks a portion of them. Here the sample spans 100,000 to 130,000 clones, 70% to 85% being singletons. Sample: blood. These receptors came from a man between 18 and 35 years old in good health.

V is TRBV24-1 and J is TRBJ1-2; tentatively, D is TRBD1 (5 bases). The CDR3 extends over 15 amino acids. Germline lookup yields CDR1 KGHDR and CDR2 SFDVKD. V lost 3 bases and J 3 bases, leaving 13 bases between the germline ends. The CDR3, as DNA: TGTGCCACCAGTGATGGGACTGGCGGATACTATGGCTACACCTTC. Its protein is CATSDGTGGYYGYTF.

The rearrangement joins TRBV5-1 to TRBJ1-1; unclear D gene. CDR3 length equals 14 residues. Germline V gene data show CDR1 as SGHRS and CDR2 as YFSETQ. V lost 3 bases and J 0 bases, leaving 9 bases between the germline ends. The DNA for the CDR3 is TGCGCCAGCAGCTCGGCCAACCTGAACACTGAAGCTTTCTTT. It is translated as CASSSANLNTEAFF.

This clone was counted at least ten times. The chain combines TRBV18 with TRBJ1-2; no reliable D call. V was shortened by 5 bases and J by 0 bases, with 7 bases between the two germline ends. The CDR3 extends over 13 amino acids. Looked up from germline, CDR1 is KGHSH and CDR2 is LQKENI. The CDR3 nucleotides read TGTGCCAGCTCATTTGAGGCTAACTATGGCTACACCTTC. It specifies CASSFEANYGYTF.

The rearrangement links TRBV2 to TRBJ1-2; D unclear. Deletions cut 0 bases from V and 8 bases from J, with 13 bases between. Germline V gene sequence: CDR1 SNHLY, CDR2 FYNNEI. The CDR3 sequence is 14 residues long. The DNA of the CDR3 is TGTGCCAGCAGTGAAGCTGGGCAGGTTGGGGGCTACACCTTC. Translation: CASSEAGQVGGYTF.

V is TRBV27 and J is TRBJ2-1; the match to TRBD2 covers 10 bases. Germline V gene lookup returns CDR1 MNHEY and CDR2 SMNVEV (reference sequence). The trim removed 3 bases at V and 5 bases at J, leaving 4 bases unmatched. The CDR3 is 15 residues long. CDR3 residues: CASSFRAGGDNEQFF. CDR3 bases: TGTGCCAGCAGTTTTAGAGCGGGGGGGGACAATGAGCAGTTCTTC.

This chain uses TRBV5-4 with TRBJ2-7; 9 bases are a match to TRBD1. The length of the CDR3 is 15 residues. The germline V gene encodes CDR1 SGHNT and CDR2 YYREEE (reference sequence). The trim removed 4 bases at V and 1 base at J, leaving 6 bases unmatched. This CDR3 reads CASSPGQGLSYEQYF. CDR3 coding DNA: TGTGCCAGCAGCCCGGGACAGGGCCTATCCTACGAGCAGTACTTC. The full variable domain, its missing parts supplied by reference TRBV5-4 and TRBJ2-7, is ETGVTQSPTHLIKTRGQQVTLRCSSQSGHNTVSWYQQALGQGPQFIFQYYREEENGRGNFPPRFSGLQFPNYSSELNVNALELDDSALYLCASSPGQGLSYEQYFGPGTRLTVT.

This chain connects TRBV9 to TRBJ2-1; D is unresolved. The germline V gene has CDR1 SGDLS and CDR2 YYNGEE. The CDR3 loop spans 12 amino acids. Trimming took 0 bases from V and 9 from J, leaving 7 bases between them. CDR3 nucleotides: TGTGCCAGCAGCGTAGAAATTGGTGAGCAGTTCTTC. Translation: CASSVEIGEQFF.

This clone was seen once. V and J are TRBV4-1 and TRBJ2-7; perhaps TRBD1 as D (5 bases). The germline V and J ends were trimmed by 1 base and 2 bases, with 12 bases remaining between them. This CDR3 has 15 amino acids. Germline lookup yields CDR1 MGHRA and CDR2 YSYEKL. As DNA, the CDR3 is TGCGCCAGCAGCCAAGTACAGGCGGCGGCCTACGAGCAGTACTTC. It encodes CASSQVQAAAYEQYF.

This chain connects TRBV6-2 or TRBV6-3 to TRBJ2-5; no clear D gene. The germline CDR1 and CDR2 sequences are MNHEY and SVGEGT. Deletions cut 5 bases from V and 4 bases from J, with 17 bases between. The length of the CDR3 is 15 residues. CDR3 loop: CASSLDVYAIETQYF. CDR3 nucleotides: TGTGCCAGCAGTCTAGACGTCTACGCTATAGAGACCCAGTACTTC.

This sequence joins TRBV11-2 and TRBJ2-2, with D perhaps matching TRBD1 or TRBD2 (7 bases each). Trimming took 4 bases from V and 4 from J, leaving 19 bases between them. The CDR3 is made up of 17 amino acids. Germline V gene lookup returns CDR1 SGHAT and CDR2 FQNNGV. The CDR3 DNA follows: TGTGCCAGCAGCTCCCCCAGGGGGGGCGCGGGCACCGGGGAGCTGTTTTTT. It specifies CASSSPRGGAGTGELFF.

This chain links TRBV28 with TRBJ1-5; weak D call: TRBD1 (6 bases). This CDR3 comprises 18 residues. Germline loops: CDR1 MDHEN, CDR2 SYDVKM. V was cut by 7 bases and J by 4 bases, with 26 bases left in between. This CDR3 reads CASKSLFGSEDRNQPQHF. CDR3 bases: TGTGCCAGCAAATCTCTGTTCGGTTCTGAAGACAGGAATCAGCCCCAGCATTTT.

V gene TRBV27 combines with J gene TRBJ2-1; TRBD2 might be the D (5 bases). V lost 6 bases and J lost 3, with 9 bases in between. Germline assignment: CDR1 MNHEY and CDR2 SMNVEV (reference sequence). This CDR3 has 13 amino acids. The CDR3 DNA follows: TGTGCCAGCAGGAGGGTAAACTACAATGAGCAGTTCTTC. It translates to CASRRVNYNEQFF.

The J gene is TRBJ2-3, the V gene TRBV19, with TRBD1 matching 8 bases. Germline V lookup: CDR1 LNHDA, CDR2 SQIVND (reference sequence). The CDR3 runs to 14 residues. V was pared by 3 bases and J by 5 bases, with 4 bases of the junction left unmatched. CDR3 coding DNA: TGTGCCAGTAGTATCCCAGGGGGCCTAGATACGCAGTATTTT. Translated, it gives CASSIPGGLDTQYF.

The J gene is TRBJ2-2, the V gene TRBV7-9, with D hard to call. From germline, CDR1 is SEHNR and CDR2 FQNEAQ (reference sequence). This CDR3 contains 14 residues. Trimming took off 6 bases at V and 1 base at J, with 9 bases between the two ends. Written as DNA, the CDR3 is TGTGCCAGCAGGGAATACAGGAACACCGGGGAGCTGTTTTTT. Translated, it gives CASREYRNTGELFF.